The clone carrying this TCR beta chain was counted between two and nine times. Its antigen is currently unknown. TCR beta rearrangements were amplified from peripheral blood genomic DNA. Rearranged V-D-J TRB sequences were amplified with a mixed TRB-A/B primer pool. TCRdb analysed the multiplex PCR reads with MiXCR anew, one entry per CDR3 protein. The profile shows about 3,000 distinct CDR3 sequences, approximately 42% of them singletons. The entry originates in a study of T cell repertoires in aging, cancer and after chemotherapy. Study context: Six age groups, ranging from 30 or younger to 70 or older, included the donors. Notes on the study in general: Median generation probability rose over the chemotherapy interval in each cancer cohort, suggesting rebound thymic output. Loss of evenness, beyond lost richness, contributed to age-related TCR diversity decline in cancer patients.

Germline CDR1 is MNHNS and CDR2 is SASEGT. Trimming cost V 4 bases and J 5 bases, with 17 bases left between them. The CDR3 covers 15 residues. The chain has TRBV6-1 and TRBJ2-5, with D perhaps matching TRBD1 (5 bases). Material: blood. The clonotype was recovered from a human donor with a blood cancer. CDR3 coding DNA: TGTGCCAGCAGTGGTGGCAGGGCCGACATTGAGACCCAGTACTTC. The encoded protein is CASSGGRADIETQYF.